This TCR beta chain was documented in a study of tumor and adjacent non-tumor tissue in lung cancer. Study information: The patients, some ten men and about 5 women, were about 31 to 76 with stage I to III disease. Study findings and constraints: Significantly higher TCR diversity was found in tumor than normal lung. Shorter survival was associated with higher TCR diversity in tumors. In normal lung, the top 100 clones were significantly more dominant than in tumor.

TCRbeta libraries were built with three rounds of nested PCR, modified from ARM-PCR. Via MiXCR, TCRdb re-called the multiplex PCR reads, giving one row per CDR3 protein. The repertoire holds 70,000 or so distinct CDR3 sequences, with about 61% as singletons. This sample's RNA came from whole unsorted tissue. In this sample, this clonotype turned up a few times. Its antigen is not identified. One end of the junction fails to match germline, which may point to a read error. The sequence was obtained from a middle-aged man with non-small cell lung cancer. The sequencing input was lung tumor tissue.

CDR3 bases: TGTGTCAGCAGTAAGACGCGGAGCACCGGGGAGCTGTTTTTT. Its translation: CVSSKTRSTGELFF. This chain links TRBV5-6 with TRBJ2-2; D gene unclear. The CDR3 sequence is 14 residues long. The germline V gene has CDR1 SGHDT and CDR2 YYEEEE.